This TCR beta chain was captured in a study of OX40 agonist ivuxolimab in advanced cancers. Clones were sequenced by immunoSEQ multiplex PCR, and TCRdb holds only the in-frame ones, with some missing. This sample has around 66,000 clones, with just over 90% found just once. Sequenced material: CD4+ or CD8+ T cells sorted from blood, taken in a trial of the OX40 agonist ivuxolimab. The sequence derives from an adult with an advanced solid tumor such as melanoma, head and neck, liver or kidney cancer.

The CDR3 protein is CASISLAEETQYF. CDR3 nucleotides: TGTGCCAGCATTTCACTAGCGGAGGAGACCCAGTACTTC. The rearrangement links TRBV2 to TRBJ2-5; 8 nucleotides match TRBD2. Germline trimming cut 7 bases from V and 5 bases from J; bases unmatched to any gene: 6. The CDR3 is 13 residues long. The V gene's germline CDR1 is SNHLY and CDR2 FYNNEI.